This passage covers 14 T cell receptor beta chains from one sample sequenced in a study of T cells in Graves' hyperthyroidism and ophthalmopathy. The CDR3 regions of TCR beta were amplified from RNA transcripts. The HTBI primer set served for first-round RT-PCR of the TCR CDR3. TCRdb analysed the multiplex PCR reads with MiXCR anew, one entry per CDR3 protein. The sample contains about 260,000 distinct CDR3 sequences, less than 30% of which appear only once. What was sequenced was blood. These receptors were obtained from a man aged 40-49 years with Graves' hyperthyroidism that later progressed to Graves' ophthalmopathy.

The CDR3 DNA is TGTGCCAGCAGGAAGACGGGACTAGCGGGAGGGAGTTTAGAGCAGTACTTC. This encodes CASRKTGLAGGSLEQYF. This chain links TRBV6-1 with TRBJ2-7, with 16 bases identical to TRBD2. The trim removed 6 bases at V and 7 bases at J, leaving 12 bases unmatched. CDR1 MNHNS and CDR2 SASEGT come from the germline V gene. The CDR3 has 17 amino acids.

This clonotype occurred many times. The V call is TRBV12-3 or TRBV12-4, the J call TRBJ2-4; TRBD1 aligns across 7 bases. Trimming took 3 bases from V and 1 from J; bases not matched to a gene: 0. This CDR3 comprises 14 residues. The CDR3 region has the DNA TGTGCCAGCAGTTTGGACAGGGCCAAAAACATTCAGTACTTC. This encodes CASSLDRAKNIQYF.

This clonotype was seen many times. CDR3 sequence (DNA): TGTGCCAGCACCCTCGGACAGATCTATGGCTACACCTTC. This sequence encodes CASTLGQIYGYTF. The V gene is TRBV28, the J gene TRBJ1-2; D may be TRBD1 (6 bases). The CDR3 spans 13 residues. Germline-derived CDR1 and CDR2 are MDHEN and SYDVKM. With 7 bases removed from V and 4 bases from J, the gap between germline ends came to 13 bases.

This clonotype was seen repeatedly, ten times or more. The chain has TRBV11-2 and TRBJ2-7, with D tentatively TRBD2 (6 bases). Trimming removed 1 base from V and 0 bases from J, with 19 bases in between. This CDR3 comprises 18 residues. CDR1 and CDR2 (germline): SGHAT, FQNNGV. CDR3 in amino acids: CASSLGIRDSPVSYEQYF. The CDR3 nucleotides read TGTGCCAGCAGCTTAGGGATTCGGGACTCCCCAGTCTCCTACGAGCAGTACTTC.

This clonotype was recorded many times. J is TRBJ1-5 and V is TRBV4-1; D unclear. Per the germline V gene, CDR1 is MGHRA and CDR2 is YSYEKL. CDR3 length: 16 amino acids. Trimming shortened V by 0 bases and J by 5 bases, and 14 bases separated the two germline ends. The CDR3 nucleotides read TGCGCCAGCAGCCAAGATAAGGCCTTGCAGGATCAGCCCCAGCATTTT. Its protein is CASSQDKALQDQPQHF.

The V gene is TRBV24-1, the J gene TRBJ2-5; D is possibly TRBD1 or TRBD2 (5 bases each). The ends were cut back, 3 bases at V and 3 bases at J, with 13 bases in the middle. This CDR3 spans 15 amino acids. CDR1 KGHDR and CDR2 SFDVKD come from the germline V gene. The CDR3 DNA follows: TGTGCCACCAGTGATCCCCGGGACGTTGAAGAGACCCAGTACTTC. The encoded protein is CATSDPRDVEETQYF.

The V call is TRBV2, the J call TRBJ2-7; maybe TRBD2 (6 bases). V was pared by 1 base and J by 4 bases, with 14 bases between. CDR3 length: 15 residues. Germline V gives CDR1 SNHLY, CDR2 FYNNEI. In DNA, the CDR3 is TGTGCCAGCAGTGAAGGGGCTAGCGCTATATACGAGCAGTACTTC. Residues: CASSEGASAIYEQYF.

For this clonotype: A much larger clone differs from this one at a single base, so this may be a read error. This chain joins TRBV11-1 and TRBJ2-7; a possible D gene is TRBD2 (5 bases). The CDR3 is 16 amino acids. Germline values: CDR1 SGHAT, CDR2 FQDESV (reference sequence). CDR3 bases: TGTGTCAGCAGCTTAGCCGCCGGCGGAGGCATGTATCGGCAGTACTTC. Translating gives CVSSLAAGGGMYRQYF.

This clonotype was observed a single time. The V and J genes are TRBV28 and TRBJ2-5; D gene unclear. CDR1 is MDHEN and CDR2 is SYDVKM in the germline V gene. The CDR3 runs to 12 residues. V was trimmed by 9 bases and J by 2 bases, leaving 10 bases between them. Here the CDR3 DNA reads TGTGCCAGGGCGGTTCCTCAAGAGACCCAGTACTTC. Its translation: CARAVPQETQYF.

The chain recombines TRBV6-2 or TRBV6-3 with TRBJ2-5; TRBD2 aligns across 14 bases. Trimming removed 6 bases from V and 1 base from J; junction bases left unmatched: 10. The CDR3 length is 18 residues. CDR1 and CDR2 (germline): MNHEY, SVGEGT. CDR3 region: CASRLGLAGDRGQETQYF. The CDR3 nucleotides read TGTGCCAGCAGACTGGGACTAGCGGGAGATCGGGGCCAAGAGACCCAGTACTTC.

In its sample, this clonotype was seen many times. J is TRBJ1-3 and V is TRBV20-1; D not resolved. CDR1 is DFQATT, CDR2 SNEGSKA, per germline (reference sequence). The V and J ends lost 0 bases and 1 base respectively, with 1 base between them. The CDR3 has 12 residues. In DNA form, the CDR3 reads TGCAGTGCTAGAGAATCTGGAAACACCATATATTTT. Amino acids: CSARESGNTIYF.

This clonotype was recorded at least ten times. V usage is TRBV6-1 and J usage is TRBJ1-5, with 7 nucleotides matching TRBD1. Germline V gives CDR1 MNHNS, CDR2 SASEGT. The CDR3 has 16 amino acids. The V and J ends lost 2 bases and 1 base, in that order; junction bases with no gene match: 5. CDR3: CASSEPPRGSNQPQHF. Written as DNA, the CDR3 is TGTGCCAGCAGTGAACCCCCCAGGGGGAGCAATCAGCCCCAGCATTTT.

In the case of this clonotype: It is likely a read error, because the conserved phenylalanine at the end of the CDR3 is missing. The chain employs TRBV11-2 and TRBJ2-4, with D perhaps given as TRBD1 or TRBD2 (6 bases each). Germline lookup yields CDR1 SGHAT and CDR2 FQNNGV. Trimming cost V 2 bases and J 4 bases, with 15 bases left between them. The CDR3 length is 16 residues. This chain's CDR3 is CASSLLMGGAKNIQYL. As DNA, the CDR3 is TGTGCCAGCAGCTTATTGATGGGGGGCGCGAAAAACATTCAGTACCTC.

J is TRBJ1-2 and V is TRBV12-3 or TRBV12-4; D is ambiguous. The CDR3 is made up of 17 amino acids. Trimming removed 0 bases at V and 5 bases at J, with 19 bases between. CDR3 amino acids: CASSLALYVAASYGYTF. DNA for the CDR3: TGTGCCAGCAGTTTAGCATTATACGTGGCGGCCTCTTATGGCTACACCTTC.